This T cell receptor (beta chain) was recorded in a study of shared clonotypes between healthy human individuals. Study-level results: What rarefaction showed was incomplete sorted-subset sequencing despite large depth. The four-donor shared clonotypes exceeded non-shared clonotypes in generation probability, with non-shared ones scoring lower.

Comment on this clone: Its target is unknown.

TCRdb keeps only in-frame clones here, not all; method: immunoSEQ multiplex PCR. The sample records approximately 740,000 clones, around 93% being singletons. Germline assignment: CDR1 MNHEY and CDR2 SVGAGI. The ends were cut back, 5 bases at V and 5 bases at J, with 19 bases in the middle. The CDR3 has 15 amino acids. Positive CCR7 selection of CD45RO-negative cells yielded the naive CD8 cells, and terminally differentiated effector memory CD45RA+ cells were excluded. The chain is built from TRBV6-5 and TRBJ2-7; D not resolved. Sequences were obtained from naive CD8+ T cells sorted from blood. The receptor was isolated from a man under 40 in good health. In DNA form, the CDR3 reads TGTGCCAGCAGTGCCAGTTGGCGGCCGGACCACGAGCAGTACTTC. The encoded protein is CASSASWRPDHEQYF.